This T cell receptor beta chain derives from a study of cytomegalovirus exposure and HLA in healthy donors. At the level of the study: Earlier sequencing of about 200 million T cells yielded approximately 100 million unique TCR beta sequences. Study-level results: Productive status was seen about 90% or about 30% of the time for most TCR beta V segments in an earlier analysis. A link between a missense DCLRE1C variant and TCR beta V- and J-gene trimming emerged from a later analysis. Researchers catalogued under 200 TCR beta chains as cytomegalovirus-associated.

The V and J ends lost 4 bases and 4 bases respectively, with 9 bases between them. Germline V gene lookup returns CDR1 SGHKS and CDR2 YYEKEE (reference sequence). The CDR3 extends over 13 amino acids. Of note for this clone: What it binds is unknown.

The PCR ran on 60 Vbeta and 13 Jbeta primers. Generated by immunoSEQ multiplex PCR, the TCRdb table keeps only in-frame clones and is missing some. This sample contains 30,000 to 35,000 clones. This chain uses TRBV5-5 with TRBJ1-5; unclear D gene. Material for sequencing was PBMCs. The receptor was derived from a man in his forties in good health and CMV-seronegative. The CDR3 bases are TGTGCCAGCAGCCGGGTAGCAAATCAGCCCCAGCATTTT. It is translated as CASSRVANQPQHF. The whole variable domain, filled in from reference TRBV5-5 and TRBJ1-5, reads DAGVTQSPTHLIKTRGQQVTLRCSPISGHKSVSWYQQVLGQGPQFIFQYYEKEERGRGNFPDRFSARQFPNYSSELNVNALLLGDSALYLCASSRVANQPQHFGDGTRLSIL.